What follows describes a single TCR beta chain. Its antigen is not identified. This record comes from a study of Ad26.COV2.S vaccination and SARS-CoV-2 variants. Overall study: Donor participated within the Ad26.COV2.S arm of the COV1001 trial.

As to treatment: some 20 received Ad26.COV2.S at low or high dose, single or two shots; roughly 5 received placebo; per-sample allocation not given. On day 63 after the first injection, vaccine and placebo recipients gave samples. Boston provided a donor who was an adult aged 18-55 years. This vaccine is an Ad26 vector that expresses the Wuhan-strain SARS-CoV-2 spike. In germline, CDR1 is SGHRS, CDR2 YFSETQ. The CDR3 is made up of 15 amino acids. The junction had 13 bases not matched to a gene; V was cut back by 4 bases and J by 7 bases. Sequencing was performed with immunoSEQ multiplex PCR; in TCRdb, only in-frame clones are kept and a portion is missing. The sample carries 350,000 to 500,000 clones, about 93% recorded once. Study conclusions and caveats: People given the vaccine had a wider spike-specific TCR breadth than placebo recipients did.

The TCR comes from a person aged 18-65 years who received the Ad26.COV2.S COVID-19 vaccine or a placebo. The chain carries TRBV5-1 and TRBJ2-7; TRBD1 aligns across 8 bases. The source was peripheral blood, collected in a trial of Ad26.COV2.S vaccine versus placebo. The CDR3 coding sequence is TGCGCCAGCAGCCCAAGACAGGGGACCCCCGCGGAGCAGTACTTC. It is translated as CASSPRQGTPAEQYF.